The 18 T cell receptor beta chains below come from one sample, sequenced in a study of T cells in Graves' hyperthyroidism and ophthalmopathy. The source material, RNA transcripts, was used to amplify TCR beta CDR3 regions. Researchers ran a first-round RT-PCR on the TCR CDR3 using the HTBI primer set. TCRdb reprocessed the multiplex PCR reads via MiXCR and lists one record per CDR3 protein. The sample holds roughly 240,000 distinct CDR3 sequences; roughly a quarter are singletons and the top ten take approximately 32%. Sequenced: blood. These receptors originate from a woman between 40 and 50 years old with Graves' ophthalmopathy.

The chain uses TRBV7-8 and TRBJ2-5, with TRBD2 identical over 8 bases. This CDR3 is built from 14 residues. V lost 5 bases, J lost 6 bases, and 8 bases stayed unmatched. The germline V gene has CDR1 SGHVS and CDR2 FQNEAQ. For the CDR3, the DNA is TGTGCCAGCAGCCCAGCGGGAGCATCGAAGACCCAGTACTTC. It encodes CASSPAGASKTQYF.

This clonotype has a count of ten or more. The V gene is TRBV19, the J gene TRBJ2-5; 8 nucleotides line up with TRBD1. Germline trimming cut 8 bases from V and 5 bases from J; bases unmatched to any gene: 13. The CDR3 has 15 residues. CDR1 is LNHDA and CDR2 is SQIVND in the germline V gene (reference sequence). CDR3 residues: CASANRPGQVETQYF. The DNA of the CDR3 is TGTGCCAGTGCGAATCGTCCGGGACAGGTTGAGACCCAGTACTTC. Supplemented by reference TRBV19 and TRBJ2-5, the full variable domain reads DGGITQSPKYLFRKEGQNVTLSCEQNLNHDAMYWYRQDPGQGLRLIYYSQIVNDFQKGDIAEGYSVSREKKESFPLTVTSAQKNPTAFYLCASANRPGQVETQYFGPGTRLLVL.

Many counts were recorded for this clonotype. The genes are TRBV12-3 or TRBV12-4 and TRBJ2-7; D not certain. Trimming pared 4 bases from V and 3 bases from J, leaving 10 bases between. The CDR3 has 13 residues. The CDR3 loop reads CASSSTGNYEQYF. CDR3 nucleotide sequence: TGTGCCAGCAGTTCCACGGGCAACTACGAGCAGTACTTC.

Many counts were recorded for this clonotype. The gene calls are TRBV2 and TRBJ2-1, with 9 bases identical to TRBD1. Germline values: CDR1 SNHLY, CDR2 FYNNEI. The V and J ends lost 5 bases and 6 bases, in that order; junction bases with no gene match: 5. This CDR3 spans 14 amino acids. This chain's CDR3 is CASSRQGVGNEQFF. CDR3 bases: TGTGCCAGCAGTCGACAGGGGGTGGGCAATGAGCAGTTCTTC. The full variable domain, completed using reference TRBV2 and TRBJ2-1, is EPEVTQTPSHQVTQMGQEVILRCVPISNHLYFYWYRQILGQKVEFLVSFYNNEISEKSEIFDDQFSVERPDGSNFTLKIRSTKLEDSAMYFCASSRQGVGNEQFFGPGTRLTVL.

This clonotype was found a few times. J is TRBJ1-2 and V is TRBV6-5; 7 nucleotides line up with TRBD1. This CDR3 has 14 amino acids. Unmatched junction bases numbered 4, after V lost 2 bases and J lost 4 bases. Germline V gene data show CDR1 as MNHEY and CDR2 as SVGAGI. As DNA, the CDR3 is TGTGCCAGCAGTTACCGACAGGGCACCTATGGCTACACCTTC. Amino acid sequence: CASSYRQGTYGYTF.

The CDR3 is CASSLGTHQPQHF. CDR3 coding DNA: TGTGCCAGCAGCTTAGGAACCCATCAGCCCCAGCATTTT. The chain joins TRBV7-6 to TRBJ1-5; D is ambiguous. V was shortened by 1 base and J by 5 bases, with 6 bases between the two germline ends. Germline V CDR1 and CDR2: SGHVS, FNYEAQ. CDR3 length: 13 amino acids. The full variable domain, with the rest looked up from reference TRBV7-6 and TRBJ1-5, is GAGVSQSPRYKVTKRGQDVALRCDPISGHVSLYWYRQALGQGPEFLTYFNYEAQQDKSGLPNDRFSAERPEGSISTLTIQRTEQRDSAMYRCASSLGTHQPQHFGDGTRLSIL.

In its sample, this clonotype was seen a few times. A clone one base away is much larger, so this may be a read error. CDR3 in DNA: TGTGCCACCAGTGATTTTAGGAGCACCGGGGAGCTGTTTTTT. Translating it yields CATSDFRSTGELFF. V usage is TRBV24-1 and J usage is TRBJ2-2, with D hard to call. Looked up from germline, CDR1 is KGHDR and CDR2 is SFDVKD. Trimming took 1 base from V and 4 from J, leaving 6 bases between them. CDR3 length equals 14 residues.

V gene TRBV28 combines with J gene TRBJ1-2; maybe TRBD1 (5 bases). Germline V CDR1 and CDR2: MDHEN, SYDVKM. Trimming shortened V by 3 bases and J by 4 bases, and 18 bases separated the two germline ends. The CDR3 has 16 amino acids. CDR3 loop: CASSLSSGTWFYGYTF. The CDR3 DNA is TGTGCCAGCAGTTTGAGCTCCGGGACTTGGTTCTATGGCTACACCTTC.

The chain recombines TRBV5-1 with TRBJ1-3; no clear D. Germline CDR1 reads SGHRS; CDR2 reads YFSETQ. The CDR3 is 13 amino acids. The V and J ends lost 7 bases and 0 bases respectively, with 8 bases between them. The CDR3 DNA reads TGCGCCAGCGGTACCAACTCTGGAAACACCATATATTTT. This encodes CASGTNSGNTIYF. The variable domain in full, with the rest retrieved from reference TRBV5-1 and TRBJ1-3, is KAGVTQTPRYLIKTRGQQVTLSCSPISGHRSVSWYQQTPGQGLQFLFEYFSETQRNKGNFPGRFSGRQFSNSRSEMNVSTLELGDSALYLCASGTNSGNTIYFGEGSWLTVV.

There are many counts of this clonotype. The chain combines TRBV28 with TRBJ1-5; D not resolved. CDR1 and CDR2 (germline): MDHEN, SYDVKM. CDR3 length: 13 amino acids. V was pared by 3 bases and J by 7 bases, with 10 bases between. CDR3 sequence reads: CASSLLGIQPQHF. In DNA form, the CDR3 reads TGTGCCAGCAGTTTGTTGGGGATACAGCCCCAGCATTTT.

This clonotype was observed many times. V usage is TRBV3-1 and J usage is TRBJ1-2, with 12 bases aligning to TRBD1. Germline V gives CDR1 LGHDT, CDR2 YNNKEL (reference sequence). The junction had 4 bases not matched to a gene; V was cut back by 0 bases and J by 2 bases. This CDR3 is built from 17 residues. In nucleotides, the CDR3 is TGTGCCAGCAGCCAAGATTGGGACAGGGGGCGAAACTATGGCTACACCTTC. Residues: CASSQDWDRGRNYGYTF.

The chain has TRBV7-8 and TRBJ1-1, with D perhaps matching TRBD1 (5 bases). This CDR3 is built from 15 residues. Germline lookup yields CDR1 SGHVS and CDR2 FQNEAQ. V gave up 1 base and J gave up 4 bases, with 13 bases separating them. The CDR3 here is CASSLGRVRSTEAFF. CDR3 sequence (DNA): TGTGCCAGCAGCTTAGGCAGGGTACGATCCACTGAAGCTTTCTTT.

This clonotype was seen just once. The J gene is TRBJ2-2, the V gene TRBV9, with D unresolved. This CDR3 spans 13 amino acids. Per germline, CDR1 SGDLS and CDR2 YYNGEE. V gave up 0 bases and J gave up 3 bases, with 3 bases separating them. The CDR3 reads CASSVVYTGELFF. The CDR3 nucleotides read TGTGCCAGCAGCGTAGTTTACACCGGGGAGCTGTTTTTT. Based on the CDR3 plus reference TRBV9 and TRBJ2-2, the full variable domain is DSGVTQTPKHLITATGQRVTLRCSPRSGDLSVYWYQQSLDQGLQFLIQYYNGEERAKGNILERFSAQQFPDLHSELNLSSLELGDSALYFCASSVVYTGELFFGEGSRLTVL.

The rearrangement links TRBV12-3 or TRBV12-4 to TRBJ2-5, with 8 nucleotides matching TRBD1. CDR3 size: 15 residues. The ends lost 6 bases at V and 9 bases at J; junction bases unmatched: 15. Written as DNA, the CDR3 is TGTGCCAGCAGCACGGTGGACAGGGATTTTTGGTCCCAGTACTTC. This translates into CASSTVDRDFWSQYF.

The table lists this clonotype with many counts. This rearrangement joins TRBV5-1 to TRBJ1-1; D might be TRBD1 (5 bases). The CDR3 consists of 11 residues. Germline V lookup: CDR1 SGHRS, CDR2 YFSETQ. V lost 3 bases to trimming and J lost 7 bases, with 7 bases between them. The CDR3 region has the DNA TGCGCCAGCAGCTGGGGGGGTGAAGCTTTCTTT. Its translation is CASSWGGEAFF. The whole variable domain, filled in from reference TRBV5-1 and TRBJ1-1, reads KAGVTQTPRYLIKTRGQQVTLSCSPISGHRSVSWYQQTPGQGLQFLFEYFSETQRNKGNFPGRFSGRQFSNSRSEMNVSTLELGDSALYLCASSWGGEAFFGQGTRLTVV.

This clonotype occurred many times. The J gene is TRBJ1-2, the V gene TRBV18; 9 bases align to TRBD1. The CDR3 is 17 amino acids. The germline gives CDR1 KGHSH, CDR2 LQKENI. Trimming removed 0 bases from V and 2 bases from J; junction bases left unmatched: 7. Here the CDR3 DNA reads TGTGCCAGCTCACCACCGGGCCGGACAGGGGCCAACTATGGCTACACCTTC. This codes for CASSPPGRTGANYGYTF. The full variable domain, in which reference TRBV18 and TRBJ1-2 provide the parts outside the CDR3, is NAGVMQNPRHLVRRRGQEARLRCSPMKGHSHVYWYRQLPEEGLKFMVYLQKENIIDESGMPKERFSAEFPKEGPSILRIQQVVRGDSAAYFCASSPPGRTGANYGYTFGSGTRLTVV.

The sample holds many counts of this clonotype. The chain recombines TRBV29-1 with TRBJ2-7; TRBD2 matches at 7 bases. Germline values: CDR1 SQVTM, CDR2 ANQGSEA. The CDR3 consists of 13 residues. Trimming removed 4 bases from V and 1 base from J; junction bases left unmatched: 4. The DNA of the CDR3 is TGCAGCGTTGGGGGGGGACTTTCCTACGAGCAGTACTTC. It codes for CSVGGGLSYEQYF.

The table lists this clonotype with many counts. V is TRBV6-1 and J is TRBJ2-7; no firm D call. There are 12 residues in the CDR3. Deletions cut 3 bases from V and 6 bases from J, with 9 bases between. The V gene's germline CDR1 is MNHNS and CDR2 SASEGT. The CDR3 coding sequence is TGTGCCAGCAGTGACACCGCAGGCGAGCAGTACTTC. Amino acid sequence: CASSDTAGEQYF.